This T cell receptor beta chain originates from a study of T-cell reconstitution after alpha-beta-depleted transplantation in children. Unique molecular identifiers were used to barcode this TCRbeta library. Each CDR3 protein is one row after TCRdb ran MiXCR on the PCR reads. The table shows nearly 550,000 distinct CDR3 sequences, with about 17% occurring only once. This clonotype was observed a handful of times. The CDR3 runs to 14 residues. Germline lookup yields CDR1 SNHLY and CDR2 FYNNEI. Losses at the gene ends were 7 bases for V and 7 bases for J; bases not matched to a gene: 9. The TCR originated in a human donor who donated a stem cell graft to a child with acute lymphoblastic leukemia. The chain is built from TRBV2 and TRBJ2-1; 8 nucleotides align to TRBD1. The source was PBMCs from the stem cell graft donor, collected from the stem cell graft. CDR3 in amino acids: CASTVQGVKNEQFF. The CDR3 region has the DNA TGTGCCAGCACCGTACAGGGGGTCAAGAATGAGCAGTTCTTC.